This passage covers 32 T cell receptor beta chains from one sample sequenced in a study of identical twins. TCRdb independently ran MiXCR on the 5' RACE reads; one entry per CDR3 protein. Seen here are more than 1.5 million distinct CDR3 sequences, about 32% observed once, and the top ten hold about 0.25%. The specimen sequenced was cord blood. These receptors were taken from a newborn girl in good health.

The genes are TRBV7-9 and TRBJ2-3, with TRBD2 matching over 10 bases. The CDR3 covers 18 residues. Looked up from germline, CDR1 is SEHNR and CDR2 is FQNEAQ (reference sequence). The V and J ends lost 2 bases and 0 bases, in that order; junction bases with no gene match: 8. The CDR3 bases are TGTGCCAGCAGCTTAAGGGTAGCGGGGGGCGTTAGCACAGATACGCAGTATTTT. It specifies CASSLRVAGGVSTDTQYF.

This clonotype was seen a few times. The genes are TRBV5-1 and TRBJ1-2, with D maybe TRBD1 (5 bases). Trimming cost V 0 bases and J 2 bases, with 20 bases left between them. This CDR3 spans 18 amino acids. Germline-derived CDR1 and CDR2 are SGHRS and YFSETQ. As DNA, the CDR3 is TGCGCCAGCAGCTTGGCGGGGGACTCACGAATCTCCAACTATGGCTACACCTTC. Amino acids: CASSLAGDSRISNYGYTF.

The chain is built from TRBV20-1 and TRBJ2-7; TRBD2 matches 8 bases. J was trimmed by 0 bases and V by 5 bases; bases with no gene match: 9. CDR3 length: 15 amino acids. Germline CDR1 reads DFQATT; CDR2 reads SNEGSKA (reference sequence). CDR3 region: CSAHLIAGTSYEQYF. The DNA for the CDR3 is TGCAGTGCTCACCTCATAGCGGGAACCTCCTACGAGCAGTACTTC.

This clonotype was observed a handful of times. This chain's CDR3 is CASSLVAGLAEATHLAKNIQYF. In DNA, the CDR3 is TGTGCCAGCAGCTTAGTGGCGGGACTAGCGGAAGCCACCCACCTAGCCAAAAACATTCAGTACTTC. V is TRBV11-1 and J is TRBJ2-4; 11 positions match TRBD2. V dropped 1 base and J dropped 0; count of bases not matched to a gene: 17. The CDR3 loop spans 22 amino acids. CDR1 and CDR2 (germline): SGHAT, FQDESV (reference sequence).

This clonotype has just a few counts. The chain has TRBV5-6 and TRBJ2-1; TRBD2 is a possible D gene (5 bases). This CDR3 has 12 residues. Trimming removed 4 bases from V and 9 bases from J, with 11 bases in between. In germline, CDR1 is SGHDT, CDR2 YYEEEE. The CDR3 bases are TGTGCCAGCAGCAGCGATGGAGGTGAGCAGTTCTTC. As protein: CASSSDGGEQFF.

This clonotype appeared a few times. CDR3 in DNA: TGTGCCAGCAGTTACTCCCCGGGAGGCCCCCAAGAGACCCAGTACTTC. Its protein is CASSYSPGGPQETQYF. This chain links TRBV6-5 with TRBJ2-5, with TRBD2 matching over 7 bases. V lost 0 bases, J lost 1 base, and 5 bases stayed unmatched. Per the germline V gene, CDR1 is MNHEY and CDR2 is SVGAGI. The CDR3 loop spans 16 amino acids.

The V gene is TRBV6-6, the J gene TRBJ1-1; D might be TRBD1 (5 bases). Trimming cost V 8 bases and J 3 bases, with 13 bases left between them. The CDR3 is 13 amino acids. The germline CDR1 and CDR2 sequences are MNHNY and SVGAGI (reference sequence). This chain's CDR3 is CASREQVYTEAFF. Here the CDR3 DNA reads TGTGCCAGCCGAGAACAGGTTTACACTGAAGCTTTCTTT.

The chain combines TRBV27 with TRBJ1-6; no reliable D call. This CDR3 is built from 16 residues. The germline V gene has CDR1 MNHEY and CDR2 SMNVEV (reference sequence). The ends were cut back, 6 bases at V and 7 bases at J, with 19 bases in the middle. CDR3 region: CASSPQRALFNSPLHF. The CDR3 bases are TGTGCCAGCAGCCCACAGAGGGCCCTCTTCAATTCACCCCTCCACTTT.

The chain links TRBV20-1 to TRBJ2-7; D is unresolved. Germline CDR1 DFQATT, CDR2 SNEGSKA (reference sequence). V shed 2 bases and J shed 0 bases, with 8 bases lying between them. The CDR3 covers 13 residues. The CDR3 loop is CSARKLGSYEQYF. The CDR3 bases are TGCAGTGCTAGAAAGTTGGGCTCCTACGAGCAGTACTTC.

CDR3 sequence: CATTDGEYEQYF. CDR3 coding DNA: TGTGCCACCACGGACGGTGAATACGAGCAGTACTTC. V usage is TRBV24-1 and J usage is TRBJ2-7; no firm D call. V was cut by 8 bases and J by 4 bases, with 11 bases left in between. This CDR3 region has 12 residues. Per germline, CDR1 KGHDR and CDR2 SFDVKD.

This clonotype was counted at least ten times. Germline is not matched at one junction end, which may reflect a read error. The V and J genes are TRBV5-1 and TRBJ1-1; the D gene is possibly TRBD1 (5 bases). Germline V gene sequence: CDR1 SGHRS, CDR2 YFSETQ. The CDR3 loop spans 14 amino acids. The DNA for the CDR3 is TGTGCCAGCAGCTTGGGGGACCTAAACACTGAAGCTTTCTTT. Translation gives CASSLGDLNTEAFF.

Notes on this clonotype: One end of the junction does not line up with germline, which may come from a read error. This sequence joins TRBV27 and TRBJ2-7; maybe TRBD1 (5 bases). CDR3 size: 12 residues. Germline lookup yields CDR1 MNHEY and CDR2 SMNVEV (reference sequence). CDR3 sequence (DNA): TGTGCCAGCAGTTCAAGGGGTTACGGGCAGTACTTC. It encodes CASSSRGYGQYF.

This sequence joins TRBV6-6 and TRBJ2-5; D may match TRBD1 or TRBD2 (5 bases each). The CDR3 covers 11 residues. Germline CDR1 reads MNHNY; CDR2 reads SVGAGI (reference sequence). The germline V and J ends were trimmed by 6 bases and 5 bases, with 7 bases remaining between them. CDR3 sequence reads: CASRWGETQYF. CDR3 bases: TGTGCCAGCAGATGGGGGGAGACCCAGTACTTC.

Regarding this clonotype: Since a much larger clone is just one base distant, this may be a read error. The chain has TRBV20-1 and TRBJ2-7; D call uncertain. The J call is doubtful: the DNA matches TRBJ2-4 better. Germline assignment: CDR1 DFQATT and CDR2 SNEGSKA (reference sequence). This CDR3 spans 13 amino acids. The chain's CDR3 is CSAPFAASNIQYF. The CDR3 DNA reads as TGCAGTGCCCCTTTTGCTGCATCAAACATTCAGTACTTC.

In this sample, this clonotype turned up a few times. The V call is TRBV6-5, the J call TRBJ1-1; unclear D gene. Germline CDR1 and CDR2: MNHEY and SVGAGI. The CDR3 is 14 amino acids. The V end was cut by 1 base, the J end by 1 base, with 7 bases between. The CDR3 here is CASSYLQTNTEAFF. In DNA, the CDR3 is TGTGCCAGCAGTTACTTACAAACGAACACTGAAGCTTTCTTT.

The CDR3: CASSKARGYTPPYNSPLHF. In DNA form, the CDR3 reads TGTGCCAGCAGCAAAGCAAGAGGTTATACTCCTCCCTATAATTCACCCCTCCACTTT. This chain connects TRBV21-1 to TRBJ1-6. TRBV21-1 is noted as a pseudogene. The CDR3 is 19 amino acids.

This clonotype has just a few counts. The rearrangement links TRBV7-8 to TRBJ2-3; D unresolved. This CDR3 spans 20 amino acids. With 6 bases removed from V and 2 bases from J, the gap between germline ends came to 30 bases. Germline CDR1 is SGHVS and CDR2 is FQNEAQ. CDR3: CASRPYIASTGPHFTDTQYF. In DNA form, the CDR3 reads TGTGCCAGCAGGCCTTACATTGCCAGTACCGGTCCCCATTTCACAGATACGCAGTATTTT.

The sample holds a few counts of this clonotype. V and J are TRBV29-1 and TRBJ1-1; 8 bases line up with TRBD1. There are 11 residues in the CDR3. The germline CDR1 and CDR2 sequences are SQVTM and ANQGSEA. Trimming took 7 bases from V and 4 from J; bases not matched to a gene: 2. CDR3 in amino acids: CSGGQGTEAFF. The CDR3 DNA reads as TGCAGCGGTGGACAGGGCACTGAAGCTTTCTTT.

This clonotype was recorded at least ten times. V usage is TRBV20-1 and J usage is TRBJ1-2; no reliable D call. Germline V gene lookup returns CDR1 DFQATT and CDR2 SNEGSKA (reference sequence). Trimming stripped 1 base from V and 5 bases from J, with 11 bases between. CDR3 length equals 13 residues. The CDR3 sequence is CSARAREAYGYTF. In DNA, the CDR3 is TGCAGTGCTAGAGCGCGGGAAGCTTATGGCTACACCTTC.

This chain connects TRBV12-3 or TRBV12-4 to TRBJ1-4; D is uncertain. V was clipped by 0 bases and J by 7 bases, with 6 bases between them. This CDR3 is 13 amino acids long. The CDR3 DNA is TGTGCCAGCAGTTTAGCGCCGGCTGAAAAACTGTTTTTT. Translation: CASSLAPAEKLFF.

The table lists this clonotype with a few counts. This rearrangement joins TRBV10-3 to TRBJ2-4; D is unclear. Germline loops: CDR1 ENHRY, CDR2 SYGVKD. The CDR3 sequence is 15 residues long. The ends were cut back, 3 bases at V and 0 bases at J, with 9 bases in the middle. DNA for the CDR3: TGTGCCATCAGTGAAGCAGGAGTAGCCAAAAACATTCAGTACTTC. Translation gives CAISEAGVAKNIQYF.

This clonotype was seen only a few times. The genes are TRBV11-2 and TRBJ1-5, with D unresolved. V gave up 3 bases and J gave up 6 bases, with 12 bases separating them. The CDR3 covers 14 residues. Germline values: CDR1 SGHAT, CDR2 FQNNGV. The CDR3 protein is CASSFGPTGQPQHF. The CDR3 DNA sequence: TGTGCCAGCAGCTTCGGACCGACGGGTCAGCCCCAGCATTTT.

This chain links TRBV7-2 with TRBJ1-2; D is unclear. V was cut by 5 bases and J by 2 bases, with 15 bases left in between. CDR3 length equals 15 residues. Germline V lookup: CDR1 SGHTA, CDR2 FQGNSA. CDR3 region: CASSPLLLQNYGYTF. The CDR3 nucleotides read TGTGCCAGCAGCCCCCTTCTGCTGCAGAACTATGGCTACACCTTC.

This clonotype was observed at least ten times. The genes are TRBV5-1 and TRBJ2-7, with 8 nucleotides matching TRBD2. Trimming cost V 2 bases and J 4 bases; bases outside gene matches: 8. Germline V CDR1 and CDR2: SGHRS, YFSETQ. The CDR3 runs 15 residues. The CDR3 bases are TGCGCCAGCAGCTTCCATACTAGCGGAGCTTACGAGCAGTACTTC. It is translated as CASSFHTSGAYEQYF.

The gene calls are TRBV19 and TRBJ1-5, with 12 bases fitting TRBD1. V gave up 3 bases and J gave up 6 bases; unmatched junction bases: 3. This CDR3 has 15 residues. CDR1 LNHDA and CDR2 SQIVND come from the germline V gene (reference sequence). The CDR3 protein is CASSIGTGGVQPQHF. The CDR3, as DNA: TGTGCCAGTAGTATTGGGACAGGGGGCGTTCAGCCCCAGCATTTT.

J is TRBJ1-5 and V is TRBV6-1, with unresolved D. The ends were cut back, 4 bases at V and 0 bases at J, with 13 bases in the middle. CDR1 and CDR2 (germline): MNHNS, SASEGT. The CDR3 totals 16 residues. The CDR3 loop is CASSVYGSVSNQPQHF. For the CDR3, the DNA is TGTGCCAGCAGTGTTTATGGCAGTGTTAGCAATCAGCCCCAGCATTTT.

Only a few counts were recorded for this clonotype. The chain is built from TRBV29-1 and TRBJ2-7; 10 bases are shared with TRBD1. Germline CDR1 is SQVTM and CDR2 is ANQGSEA. Trimming took 4 bases from V and 0 from J; bases not matched to a gene: 6. The CDR3 has 15 amino acids. CDR3 DNA: TGCAGCGTTGCCGACAGGGGGCGAAGCTCCTACGAGCAGTACTTC. As protein: CSVADRGRSSYEQYF.

This chain connects TRBV6-6 to TRBJ2-7, with unresolved D. Germline V lookup: CDR1 MNHNY, CDR2 SVGAGI (reference sequence). The V gene lost 2 bases and the J gene lost 3 bases, with 11 bases spanning the gap. There are 14 residues in the CDR3. CDR3 in amino acids: CASSYRVDHYEQYF. CDR3 DNA: TGTGCCAGCAGTTACCGTGTGGACCACTACGAGCAGTACTTC.

The chain is built from TRBV7-2 and TRBJ2-7; D not certain. V lost 1 base and J lost 9, with 13 bases in between. The CDR3 contains 13 residues. Germline-derived CDR1 and CDR2 are SGHTA and FQGNSA. The DNA of the CDR3 is TGTGCCAGCAGCTTAGTCGATTTGCTAGGGCAGTACTTC. The encoded protein is CASSLVDLLGQYF.

The chain joins TRBV5-1 to TRBJ1-5; a weak D match, TRBD1 (5 bases). Trimming pared 5 bases from V and 7 bases from J, leaving 22 bases between. Germline V lookup: CDR1 SGHRS, CDR2 YFSETQ. The CDR3 runs to 16 residues. CDR3 DNA sequence: TGCGCCAGCAGATCCCCGATTCAGGGCAGAGGGCAGCCCCAGCATTTT. Protein sequence: CASRSPIQGRGQPQHF.

As to this clonotype: A single base separates this from a much larger clone, so it may be a read error. The CDR3 DNA reads as TGCAGCGTGATGGAACAGGACTGTGGCTACACCTTC. It yields the protein CSVMEQDCGYTF. The chain recombines TRBV29-1 with TRBJ1-2; maybe TRBD1 (5 bases). The V gene lost 6 bases and the J gene lost 7 bases, with 15 bases spanning the gap. From germline, CDR1 is SQVTM and CDR2 ANQGSEA. The CDR3 consists of 12 residues.

The gene calls are TRBV15 and TRBJ2-7; TRBD2 might be the D (5 bases). V lost 5 bases to trimming and J lost 7 bases, with 27 bases between them. Germline V gene data show CDR1 as LNHNV and CDR2 as YYDKDF (reference sequence). The CDR3 sequence is 17 residues long. The DNA for the CDR3 is TGTGCCACCAGCTTCCGAGATCCTAGCCTCGGGTACAATGAGCAGTACTTC. This gives the protein CATSFRDPSLGYNEQYF.